This entry lists 4 T cell receptor beta chains sequenced from one sample in a study of control samples from healthy donors and cancer patients. Data came from immunoSEQ multiplex PCR; TCRdb stores just in-frame clones and leaves some out. The profile shows around 93,000 clones, just over 85% of them singletons. Material for sequencing was blood. The receptors derive from a man younger than 45 in good health.

The chain couples TRBV12-3 or TRBV12-4 to TRBJ2-7; D is uncertain. There are 11 residues in the CDR3. The V gene lost 5 bases and the J gene lost 6 bases, with 8 bases spanning the gap. CDR3 protein: CASSARGEQYF. The CDR3 nucleotides read TGTGCCAGCAGTGCCCGTGGCGAGCAGTACTTC.

V and J are TRBV19 and TRBJ1-3, with 9 positions matching TRBD1. This CDR3 region has 16 residues. Unmatched junction bases numbered 8, after V lost 5 bases and J lost 3 bases. Germline V gene sequence: CDR1 LNHDA, CDR2 SQIVND (reference sequence). The CDR3 reads CASSVPQGAFGNTIYF. The DNA of the CDR3 is TGTGCCAGTAGTGTTCCACAGGGGGCCTTTGGAAACACCATATATTTT.

The genes are TRBV12-3 or TRBV12-4 and TRBJ1-5; D is undetermined. Trimming left V 8 bases short and J 0 bases short, with 8 bases between. The CDR3 has 13 residues. The CDR3 nucleotides read TGTGCCAGCGGGCCGTATAGCAATCAGCCCCAGCATTTT. Its translation is CASGPYSNQPQHF.

This clone was picked up one time. The chain is built from TRBV28 and TRBJ1-2, with D possibly being TRBD1 (5 bases). Deletions cut 6 bases from V and 7 bases from J, with 21 bases between. CDR1 is MDHEN, CDR2 SYDVKM, per germline. There are 15 residues in the CDR3. The CDR3 loop reads CASSLTRGSWGGYTF. CDR3 nucleotides: TGTGCCAGCAGCTTGACGAGGGGAAGCTGGGGTGGCTACACCTTC.